One and the same sample provided the 18 T cell receptor beta chains below, sequenced in a study of blood T cell repertoires in COVID-19. Assay used: immunoSEQ multiplex PCR; TCRdb lists only in-frame clones, some missing. The data hold 180,000 or so clones, with over 75% observed a single time. Sequenced: peripheral blood. The receptors originated from a woman older than 75 with acute or convalescent COVID-19.

The chain couples TRBV30 to TRBJ2-7; possibly TRBD2 for D (5 bases). Trimming left V 7 bases short and J 0 bases short, with 13 bases between. The CDR3 has 13 amino acids. Germline CDR1 reads GTSNPN; CDR2 reads SVGIG (reference sequence). The CDR3: CALRRLSSYEQYF. CDR3 in DNA: TGTGCCTTAAGACGACTAAGCTCCTACGAGCAGTACTTC.

The V and J genes are TRBV14 and TRBJ2-2; 8 bases match TRBD1. Per the germline V gene, CDR1 is SGHDN and CDR2 is FVKESK. CDR3 length: 18 amino acids. With V trimmed by 4 bases and J by 5 bases, 15 bases remained unmatched. DNA for the CDR3: TGTGCCAGCAGCCCCCAACCGGGCAGGGGGCCCATAACCGGGGAGCTGTTTTTT. This gives the protein CASSPQPGRGPITGELFF.

The chain couples TRBV4-3 to TRBJ2-3; possible D gene TRBD1, 5 bases. V lost 1 base to trimming and J lost 6 bases, with 17 bases between them. Germline V gene data show CDR1 as LGHNA and CDR2 as YSLEER. This CDR3 spans 16 amino acids. This CDR3 reads CASSQADTRGYDTQYF. Here the CDR3 DNA reads TGCGCCAGCAGCCAAGCAGACACAAGGGGATACGATACGCAGTATTTT.

This chain connects TRBV29-1 to TRBJ1-1, with a tentative D call TRBD1 (6 bases). From germline, CDR1 is SQVTM and CDR2 ANQGSEA. This CDR3 is built from 13 residues. V was shortened by 6 bases and J by 5 bases, with 16 bases between the two germline ends. The CDR3 DNA sequence: TGCAGCGTAACGACAGGAGAGGGGACTGAAGCTTTCTTT. Residues: CSVTTGEGTEAFF.

This clone was observed a handful of times. V is TRBV13 and J is TRBJ1-4; 7 bases are shared with TRBD1. The trim removed 2 bases at V and 8 bases at J, leaving 5 bases unmatched. Germline lookup yields CDR1 PRHDT and CDR2 FYEKMQ (reference sequence). The CDR3 contains 14 residues. CDR3 sequence: CASSLRQGIEKLFF. CDR3 coding DNA: TGTGCCAGCAGCTTAAGACAGGGAATCGAAAAACTGTTTTTT.

This clone has a handful of counts. CDR3: CASSDPGQVNTEAFF. In DNA, the CDR3 is TGTGCCAGCAGTGACCCGGGACAGGTGAACACTGAAGCTTTCTTT. This chain uses TRBV6-1 with TRBJ1-1, with TRBD1 identical over 8 bases. J lost 0 bases, V lost 3 bases, and 3 bases had no gene match. The CDR3 extends over 15 amino acids. In germline, CDR1 is MNHNS, CDR2 SASEGT.

The chain joins TRBV29-1 to TRBJ2-7, with a tentative D call TRBD2 (5 bases). The CDR3 has 12 residues. V shed 6 bases and J shed 5 bases, with 14 bases lying between them. Germline CDR1 and CDR2: SQVTM and ANQGSEA. CDR3 in DNA: TGCAGCGTCGCGGAGGTGGGGAACGAGCAGTACTTC. Amino acid sequence: CSVAEVGNEQYF.

V is TRBV5-6 and J is TRBJ1-1; D might be TRBD1 (5 bases). Germline lookup yields CDR1 SGHDT and CDR2 YYEEEE. V was pared by 2 bases and J by 10 bases, with 12 bases between. This CDR3 has 12 residues. CDR3 bases: TGTGCCAGCAGCTTTGGGGCAGTAGGAGCTTTCTTT. This encodes CASSFGAVGAFF.

This rearrangement joins TRBV6-1 to TRBJ1-1; TRBD1 might be the D (5 bases). Trimming pared 2 bases from V and 1 base from J, leaving 8 bases between. The germline CDR1 and CDR2 sequences are MNHNS and SASEGT. This CDR3 region has 14 residues. The CDR3 bases are TGTGCCAGCAGTGAACGCGGGGGGAACACTGAAGCTTTCTTT. Its translation is CASSERGGNTEAFF.

This clone came up once. The genes are TRBV5-5 and TRBJ2-3; 11 bases align to TRBD2. CDR1 is SGHKS, CDR2 YYEKEE, per germline (reference sequence). With 1 base clipped from V and 2 bases from J, the junction kept 12 bases outside the gene matches. This CDR3 comprises 19 residues. CDR3 loop: CASSLSPHQTSGDTDTQYF. CDR3 DNA: TGTGCCAGCAGCTTGTCGCCTCACCAGACTAGCGGGGACACAGATACGCAGTATTTT.

The rearrangement joins TRBV5-5 to TRBJ1-3; no firm D call. The CDR3 runs to 13 residues. V was trimmed by 0 bases and J by 4 bases, leaving 5 bases between them. From germline, CDR1 is SGHKS and CDR2 YYEKEE (reference sequence). CDR3 loop: CASSLAPGNTIYF. The CDR3 DNA follows: TGTGCCAGCAGCTTGGCCCCGGGAAACACCATATATTTT.

This clone came up a few times. The chain combines TRBV7-2 with TRBJ1-4; no definite D call. Germline-derived CDR1 and CDR2 are SGHTA and FQGNSA. V lost 5 bases and J 4 bases, leaving 8 bases between the germline ends. This CDR3 spans 13 amino acids. The CDR3 sequence is CASSTGSNEKLFF. The CDR3 DNA is TGTGCCAGCAGCACCGGGAGTAATGAAAAACTGTTTTTT. Full variable domain (remainder filled in from reference TRBV7-2 and TRBJ1-4): GAGVSQSPSNKVTEKGKDVELRCDPISGHTALYWYRQSLGQGLEFLIYFQGNSAPDKSGLPSDRFSAERTGGSVSTLTIQRTQQEDSAVYLCASSTGSNEKLFFGSGTQLSVL.

The V gene is TRBV10-2, the J gene TRBJ2-1; D is possibly TRBD2 (7 bases). With 2 bases removed from V and 13 bases from J, the gap between germline ends came to 18 bases. This CDR3 has 14 amino acids. From germline, CDR1 is WSHSY and CDR2 SAAADI. The DNA for the CDR3 is TGCGCCAGCAGTGAGAGAGGGGGAGGGTCCGCCCAGTTCTTC. It specifies CASSERGGGSAQFF.

The chain couples TRBV12-3 or TRBV12-4 to TRBJ1-5; no clear D gene. Trimming removed 3 bases at V and 5 bases at J, with 8 bases between. The CDR3 runs 13 residues. The CDR3 region has the DNA TGTGCCAGCAGTTTCGGGGAGGATCAGCCCCAGCATTTT. Residues: CASSFGEDQPQHF.

This sequence joins TRBV7-2 and TRBJ1-2, with D possibly TRBD1 on 5 matching bases. Germline values: CDR1 SGHTA, CDR2 FQGNSA. The CDR3 totals 14 residues. With 1 base removed from V and 3 bases from J, the gap between germline ends came to 9 bases. The CDR3 is CASSLGGSDYGYTF. Here the CDR3 DNA reads TGTGCCAGCAGCTTAGGGGGCAGCGACTATGGCTACACCTTC.

The chain employs TRBV27 and TRBJ2-3; 7 nucleotides align to TRBD2. Germline values: CDR1 MNHEY, CDR2 SMNVEV (reference sequence). The CDR3 sequence is 16 residues long. V was clipped by 2 bases and J by 6 bases; unmatched bases: 11. DNA of the CDR3: TGTGCCAGCAGTTTAGGATCTAGCGGACCCTTGGATACGCAGTATTTT. This encodes CASSLGSSGPLDTQYF.

The rearrangement uses TRBV4-2 and TRBJ1-3; the match to TRBD1 covers 7 bases. Germline V lookup: CDR1 LGHNA, CDR2 YNFKEQ. The CDR3 covers 16 residues. V lost 1 base, J lost 7 bases, and 10 bases stayed unmatched. The CDR3 loop is CASSQVNQGGSNTIYF. The DNA for the CDR3 is TGTGCCAGCAGCCAAGTTAATCAGGGGGGAAGCAACACCATATATTTT.

V is TRBV27 and J is TRBJ1-2, with 8 bases matching TRBD1. The CDR3 extends over 13 amino acids. With V trimmed by 5 bases and J by 8 bases, 7 bases remained unmatched. The germline CDR1 and CDR2 sequences are MNHEY and SMNVEV (reference sequence). The CDR3 protein is CASSRGTGGGYTF. CDR3 bases: TGTGCCAGCAGTAGAGGGACAGGTGGCGGCTACACCTTC.